This T cell receptor beta chain originates from a study of cytomegalovirus exposure and HLA in healthy donors. In the PCR, 60 Vbeta and 13 Jbeta primers were used. Sequenced by immunoSEQ multiplex PCR; TCRdb stores in-frame clones only, minus some. The sample shows 150,000 to 200,000 clones, approximately 80% of them seen only once. The ends lost 5 bases at V and 3 bases at J; junction bases unmatched: 7. The CDR3 is made up of 14 amino acids. Germline lookup yields CDR1 MDHEN and CDR2 SYDVKM. Though probably carrying unrecorded immune exposures, donors were nominally healthy at sampling. The TCR originated in a male donor in good health and CMV-seronegative. The chain combines TRBV28 with TRBJ2-7; TRBD1 agrees at 7 bases. Source material: PBMCs. The CDR3 sequence is CASSTGTVIYEQYF. The DNA of the CDR3 is TGTGCCAGCAGTACCGGGACAGTAATCTACGAGCAGTACTTC. Full variable domain (outside the CDR3, taken from reference TRBV28 and TRBJ2-7): DVKVTQSSRYLVKRTGEKVFLECVQDMDHENMFWYRQDPGLGLRLIYFSYDVKMKEKGDIPEGYSVSREKKERFSLILESASTNQTSMYLCASSTGTVIYEQYFGPGTRLTVT.